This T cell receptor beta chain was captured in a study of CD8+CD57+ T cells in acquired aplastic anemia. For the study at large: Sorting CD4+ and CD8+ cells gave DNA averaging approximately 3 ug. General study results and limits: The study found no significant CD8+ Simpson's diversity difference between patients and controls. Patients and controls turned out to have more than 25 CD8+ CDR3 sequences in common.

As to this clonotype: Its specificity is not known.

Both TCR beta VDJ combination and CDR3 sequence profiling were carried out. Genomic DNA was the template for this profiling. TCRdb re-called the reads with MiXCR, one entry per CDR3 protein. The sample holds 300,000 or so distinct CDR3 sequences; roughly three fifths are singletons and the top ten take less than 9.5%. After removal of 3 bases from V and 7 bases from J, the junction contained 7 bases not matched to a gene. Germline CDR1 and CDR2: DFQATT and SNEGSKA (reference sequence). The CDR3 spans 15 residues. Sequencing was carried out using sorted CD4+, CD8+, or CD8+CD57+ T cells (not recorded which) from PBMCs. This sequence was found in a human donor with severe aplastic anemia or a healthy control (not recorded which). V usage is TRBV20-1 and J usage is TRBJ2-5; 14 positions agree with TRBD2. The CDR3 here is CSASGLAGGGGTQYF. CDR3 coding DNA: TGCAGTGCTAGCGGACTAGCGGGGGGAGGGGGGACCCAGTACTTC.